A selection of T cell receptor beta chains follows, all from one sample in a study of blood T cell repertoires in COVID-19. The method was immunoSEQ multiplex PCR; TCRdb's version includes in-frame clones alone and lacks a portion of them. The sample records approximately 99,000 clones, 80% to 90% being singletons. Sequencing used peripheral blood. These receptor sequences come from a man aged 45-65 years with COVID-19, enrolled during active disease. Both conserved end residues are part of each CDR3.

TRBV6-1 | CASSGNFRQGHTDTQYF
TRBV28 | CASKRQVTYEQYF
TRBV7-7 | CASSPSSGGGANEQFF
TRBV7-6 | CASSRDIATNEKLFF
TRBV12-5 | CASAAGPETGNTIYF
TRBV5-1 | CASSLARYSGDTQYF
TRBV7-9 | CASSSTGERPQHF
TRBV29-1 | CSVVQGNGNTIYF
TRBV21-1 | CASSKTYNEQFF
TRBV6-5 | CASSYSRSSGTYEQYF